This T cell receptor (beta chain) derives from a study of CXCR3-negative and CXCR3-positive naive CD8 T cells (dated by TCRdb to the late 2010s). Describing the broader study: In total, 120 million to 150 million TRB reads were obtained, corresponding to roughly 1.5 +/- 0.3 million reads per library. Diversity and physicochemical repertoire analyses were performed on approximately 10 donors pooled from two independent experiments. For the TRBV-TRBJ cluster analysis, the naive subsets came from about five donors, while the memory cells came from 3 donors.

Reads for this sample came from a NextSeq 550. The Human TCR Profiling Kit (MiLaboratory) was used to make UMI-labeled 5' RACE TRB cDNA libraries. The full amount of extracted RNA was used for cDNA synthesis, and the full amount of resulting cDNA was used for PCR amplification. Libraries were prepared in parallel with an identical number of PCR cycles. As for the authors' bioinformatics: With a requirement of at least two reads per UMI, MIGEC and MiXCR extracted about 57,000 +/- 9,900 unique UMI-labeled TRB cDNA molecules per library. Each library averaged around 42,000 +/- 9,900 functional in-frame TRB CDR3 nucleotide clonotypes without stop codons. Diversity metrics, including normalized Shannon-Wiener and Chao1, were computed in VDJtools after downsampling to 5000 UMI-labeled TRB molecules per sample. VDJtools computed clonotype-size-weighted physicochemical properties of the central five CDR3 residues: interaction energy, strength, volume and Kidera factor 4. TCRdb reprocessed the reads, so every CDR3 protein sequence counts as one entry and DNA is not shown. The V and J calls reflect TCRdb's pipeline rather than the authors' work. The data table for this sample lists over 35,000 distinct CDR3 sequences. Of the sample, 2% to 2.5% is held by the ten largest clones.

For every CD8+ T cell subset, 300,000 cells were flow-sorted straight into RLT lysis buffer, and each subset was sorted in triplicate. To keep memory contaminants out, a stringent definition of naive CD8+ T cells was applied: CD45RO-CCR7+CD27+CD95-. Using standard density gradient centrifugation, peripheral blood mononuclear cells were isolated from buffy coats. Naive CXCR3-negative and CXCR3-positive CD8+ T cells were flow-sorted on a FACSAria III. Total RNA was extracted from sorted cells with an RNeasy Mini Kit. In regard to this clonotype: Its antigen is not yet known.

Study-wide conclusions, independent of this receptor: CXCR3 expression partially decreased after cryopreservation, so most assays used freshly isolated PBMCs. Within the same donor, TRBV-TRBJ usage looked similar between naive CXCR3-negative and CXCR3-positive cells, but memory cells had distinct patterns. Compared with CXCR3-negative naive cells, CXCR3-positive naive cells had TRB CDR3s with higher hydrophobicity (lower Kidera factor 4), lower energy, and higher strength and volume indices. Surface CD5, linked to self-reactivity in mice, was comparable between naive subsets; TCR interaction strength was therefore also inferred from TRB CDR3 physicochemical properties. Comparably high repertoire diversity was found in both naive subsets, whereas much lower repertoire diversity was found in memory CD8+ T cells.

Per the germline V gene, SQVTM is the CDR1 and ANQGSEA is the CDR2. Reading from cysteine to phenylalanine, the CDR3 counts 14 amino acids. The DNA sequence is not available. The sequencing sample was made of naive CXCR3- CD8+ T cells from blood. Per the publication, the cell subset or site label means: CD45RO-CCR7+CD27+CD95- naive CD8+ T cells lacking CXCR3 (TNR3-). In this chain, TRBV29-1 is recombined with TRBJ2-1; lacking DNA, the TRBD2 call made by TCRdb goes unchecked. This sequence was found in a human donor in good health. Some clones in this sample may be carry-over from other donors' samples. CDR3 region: CSAELTSGRDEQFF.